This T cell receptor beta chain was recovered during a study of T cell repertoires in cytomegalovirus infection. TCRdb redid the calling of the reads with MiXCR, one entry per CDR3 protein. This sample has approximately 500,000 distinct CDR3 sequences, with about 25% found just once. Germline CDR1 reads MNHEY; CDR2 reads SVGAGI. The CDR3 runs to 18 residues. The J segment lost 6 bases and the V segment lost 1 base, leaving 14 bases of the junction unmatched. The TCR originated in a human donor in good health (CMV status not recorded). Some clones in this sample may be carry-over from other donors' samples. The chain links TRBV6-5 to TRBJ2-1; 8 bases are shared with TRBD2. The sequencing sample was made of PBMCs. As DNA, the CDR3 is TGTGCCAGCAGTTACTGGGCGACTAGCGTGGGCCGCGCCAATGAGCAGTTCTTC. It is translated as CASSYWATSVGRANEQFF.